This T cell receptor beta chain originates from a study of cytomegalovirus exposure and HLA in healthy donors. Across the study: Caucasian-associated ancestry cluster membership applied to about four fifths of approximately 400 genotyped donors.

General study findings and limits: TRBV6-2, TRBV6-3 and other indistinguishable V segments were excluded.

Looked up from germline, CDR1 is MNHEY and CDR2 is SVGAGI. CDR3 length: 13 residues. Trimming cost V 6 bases and J 6 bases; bases outside gene matches: 4. Only one count was recorded for this clone. The antigen remains unidentified. At collection, donors were nominally healthy, but unrecorded immune exposures were probable. The PCR ran on 60 Vbeta and 13 Jbeta primers. Sequencing was performed with immunoSEQ multiplex PCR; in TCRdb, only in-frame clones are kept and a portion is missing. The table has about 130,000 clones, under 80% seen once. Material for sequencing was PBMCs. This TCR was recovered from a man between 18 and 35 years old in good health and CMV-seropositive. The rearrangement links TRBV6-5 to TRBJ2-1, with 8 bases aligning to TRBD2. The CDR3 is CASRGTRINEQFF. The DNA for the CDR3 is TGTGCCAGCAGGGGGACTAGGATCAATGAGCAGTTCTTC.